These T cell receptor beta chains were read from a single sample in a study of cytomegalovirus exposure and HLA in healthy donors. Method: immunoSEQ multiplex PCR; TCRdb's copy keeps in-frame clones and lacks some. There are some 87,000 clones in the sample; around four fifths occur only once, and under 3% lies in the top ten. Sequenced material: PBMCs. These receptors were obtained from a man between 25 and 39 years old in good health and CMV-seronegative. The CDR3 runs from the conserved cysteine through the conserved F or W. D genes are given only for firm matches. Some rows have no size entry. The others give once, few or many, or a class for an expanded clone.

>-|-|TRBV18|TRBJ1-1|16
CASSPRGTTFNTEAFF
TGTGCCAGCTCACCACGAGGGACTACATTTAACACTGAAGCTTTCTTT
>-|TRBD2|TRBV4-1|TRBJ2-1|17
CASSQPGIAGGNNEQFF
TGCGCCAGCAGCCAACCCGGGATCGCGGGGGGGAACAATGAGCAGTTCTTC
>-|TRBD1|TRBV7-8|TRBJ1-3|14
CASSWTGAGNTIYF
TGTGCCAGCAGCTGGACAGGGGCTGGAAACACCATATATTTT
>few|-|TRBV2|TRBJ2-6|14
CASTQGSGANVLTF
TGTGCCAGCACCCAGGGGAGTGGGGCCAACGTCCTGACTTTC
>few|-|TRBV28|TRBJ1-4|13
CASSPAGVEKLFF
TGTGCCAGCAGCCCTGCGGGTGTTGAAAAACTGTTTTTT
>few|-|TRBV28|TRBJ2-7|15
CASSSPGVGTYEQYF
TGTGCCAGCAGTTCCCCGGGGGTCGGAACCTACGAGCAGTACTTC
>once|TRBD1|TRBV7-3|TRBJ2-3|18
CASSLTGTGYTSTDTQYF
TGTGCCAGCAGCTTAACCGGGACAGGGTATACTAGCACAGATACGCAGTATTTT
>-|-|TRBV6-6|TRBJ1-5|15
CASSYSRGSNQPQHF
TGTGCCAGCAGTTACTCGCGGGGAAGCAATCAGCCCCAGCATTTT
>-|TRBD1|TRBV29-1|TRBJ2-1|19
CSATTGVPHANHAVGEQFF
TGCAGCGCCACAACAGGGGTTCCCCATGCCAACCATGCCGTCGGAGAGCAGTTCTTC
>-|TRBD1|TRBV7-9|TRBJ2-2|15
CASLTKGASTGELFF
TGTGCCAGCCTCACGAAGGGGGCGAGCACCGGGGAGCTGTTTTTT
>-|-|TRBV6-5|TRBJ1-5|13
CASSFQEDQPQHF
TGTGCCAGCAGTTTCCAGGAGGATCAGCCCCAGCATTTT
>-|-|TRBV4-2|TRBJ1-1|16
CASSQPPGQVNTEAFF
TGTGCCAGCAGCCAACCGCCGGGACAAGTGAACACTGAAGCTTTCTTT
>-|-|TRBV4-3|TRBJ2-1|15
CASSQGQTGSDEQFF
TGCGCCAGCAGCCAAGGCCAAACAGGGAGCGATGAGCAGTTCTTC
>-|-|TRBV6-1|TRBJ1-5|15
CASSQLTGSNQPQHF
TGTGCCAGCAGTCAACTGACGGGTAGCAATCAGCCCCAGCATTTT
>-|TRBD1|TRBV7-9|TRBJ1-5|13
CASSYTGDQPQHF
TGTGCCAGCAGTTATACAGGGGACCAGCCCCAGCATTTT
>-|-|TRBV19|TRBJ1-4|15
CASSPARRTNEKLFF
TGTGCCAGTAGTCCTGCTCGGAGGACTAATGAAAAACTGTTTTTT
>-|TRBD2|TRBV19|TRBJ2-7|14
CASRTGLASSEQYF
TGTGCCAGTAGAACGGGACTAGCGTCGTCCGAGCAGTACTTC
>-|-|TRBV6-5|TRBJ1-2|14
CASTKVGGGYGYTF
TGTGCCAGCACCAAAGTCGGAGGAGGCTATGGCTACACCTTC
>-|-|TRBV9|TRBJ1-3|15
CASSVDGASGNTIYF
TGTGCCAGCAGCGTAGATGGGGCCTCTGGAAACACCATATATTTT
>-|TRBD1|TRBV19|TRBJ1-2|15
CASRGTRDRGFGYTF
TGTGCCAGTAGGGGTACCCGGGACAGGGGGTTTGGCTACACCTTC
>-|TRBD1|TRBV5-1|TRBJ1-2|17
CASSPFPGAGGGNGYTF
TGCGCCAGCAGTCCCTTCCCAGGCGCAGGGGGTGGAAATGGCTACACCTTC
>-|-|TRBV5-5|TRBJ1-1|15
CASSPSEGRVAEAFF
TGTGCCAGCAGCCCGTCGGAAGGGCGGGTGGCTGAAGCTTTCTTT
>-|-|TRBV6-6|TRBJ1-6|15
CASSDRQFYNSPLHF
TGTGCCAGCAGCGATAGACAGTTTTATAATTCCCCCCTCCACTTT
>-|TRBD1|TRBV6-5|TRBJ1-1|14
CASRPMTGATEAFF
TGTGCCAGCAGGCCAATGACAGGGGCGACTGAAGCTTTCTTT
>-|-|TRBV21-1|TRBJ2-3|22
CASSKEKCSGPYKGGYEDTQYF
TGTGCCAGCAGCAAAGAGAAATGTAGCGGACCTTATAAGGGGGGGTATGAAGATACGCAGTATTTT
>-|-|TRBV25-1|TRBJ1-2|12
CASSYSNYGYTF
TGTGCCAGCAGCTACAGCAACTATGGCTACACCTTC
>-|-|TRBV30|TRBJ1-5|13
CAWSMTDYQPQHF
TGTGCCTGGAGTATGACAGATTATCAGCCCCAGCATTTT
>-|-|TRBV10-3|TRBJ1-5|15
CAISELGGSNQPQHF
TGTGCCATCAGTGAATTGGGGGGAAGCAATCAGCCCCAGCATTTT
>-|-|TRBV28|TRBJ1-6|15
CASSFARGKGSPLHF
TGTGCCAGCAGTTTTGCCCGGGGGAAGGGTTCACCCCTCCACTTT
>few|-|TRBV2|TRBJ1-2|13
CASKIEGVRGYTF
TGTGCCAGCAAAATTGAGGGGGTGAGAGGCTACACCTTC
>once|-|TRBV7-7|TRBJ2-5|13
CASSPENQETQYF
TGTGCCAGCAGCCCCGAGAACCAAGAGACCCAGTACTTC
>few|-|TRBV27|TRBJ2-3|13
CASSMSPTDTQYF
TGTGCCAGCAGCATGAGCCCCACAGATACGCAGTATTTT
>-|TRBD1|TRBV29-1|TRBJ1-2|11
CSVAGGYGYTF
TGCAGCGTTGCAGGGGGATATGGCTACACCTTC
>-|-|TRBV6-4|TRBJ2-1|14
CASSDRGSINEQFF
TGTGCCAGCAGTGATAGGGGATCAATCAATGAGCAGTTCTTC
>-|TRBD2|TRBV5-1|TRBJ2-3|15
CASSLGGGDTDTQYF
TGCGCCAGCAGCTTGGGCGGGGGAGACACAGATACGCAGTATTTT
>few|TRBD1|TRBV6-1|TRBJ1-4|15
CASSDLTGGNEKLFF
TGTGCCAGCAGTGATTTGACAGGGGGGAATGAAAAACTGTTTTTT
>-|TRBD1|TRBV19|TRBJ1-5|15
CASRTSQGIYQPQHF
TGTGCCAGTAGAACCTCACAGGGGATTTATCAGCCCCAGCATTTT
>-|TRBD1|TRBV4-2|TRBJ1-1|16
CASSSTDRLDNTEAFF
TGTGCCAGCAGCTCGACGGACAGGCTTGATAACACTGAAGCTTTCTTT
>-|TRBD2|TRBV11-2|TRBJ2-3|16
CASSPILLAGVDTQYF
TGTGCCAGCAGCCCGATATTATTAGCGGGGGTGGATACGCAGTATTTT
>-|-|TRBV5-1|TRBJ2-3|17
CASSLGPEFSFPDTQYF
TGCGCCAGCAGCTTGGGGCCTGAATTTAGCTTTCCAGATACGCAGTATTTT
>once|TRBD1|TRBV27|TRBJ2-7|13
CASSFDRGYEQYF
TGTGCCAGCAGTTTTGACAGGGGATACGAGCAGTACTTC
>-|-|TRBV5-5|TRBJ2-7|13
CASSLVPGNEQYF
TGTGCCAGCAGCTTGGTCCCGGGGAATGAGCAGTACTTC
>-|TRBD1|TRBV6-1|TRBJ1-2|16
CASSEALGTGFYGYTF
TGTGCCAGCAGTGAAGCGCTAGGGACAGGATTCTATGGCTACACCTTC
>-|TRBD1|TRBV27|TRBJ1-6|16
CASSGQGGIWNSPLHF
TGTGCCAGCAGTGGACAGGGCGGGATATGGAATTCACCCCTCCACTTT
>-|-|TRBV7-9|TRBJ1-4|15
CASSGPRPTNEKLFF
TGTGCCAGCAGCGGGCCTCGTCCAACTAATGAAAAACTGTTTTTT
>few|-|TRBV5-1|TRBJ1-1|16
CASSFAAGALNTEAFF
TGCGCCAGCAGCTTCGCCGCAGGGGCGTTGAACACTGAAGCTTTCTTT
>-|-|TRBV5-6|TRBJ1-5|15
CASSLKNRSNQPQHF
TGTGCCAGCAGCTTGAAGAACAGAAGCAATCAGCCCCAGCATTTT
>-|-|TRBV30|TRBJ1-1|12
CAWSPQNTEAFF
TGTGCCTGGAGTCCCCAAAACACTGAAGCTTTCTTT
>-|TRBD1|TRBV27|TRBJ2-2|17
CASSSIQGALDTGELFF
TGTGCCAGCAGTTCCATCCAGGGGGCATTGGACACCGGGGAGCTGTTTTTT
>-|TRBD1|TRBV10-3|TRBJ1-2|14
CAISPGQDHYGYTF
TGTGCCATCAGCCCAGGACAGGACCACTATGGCTACACCTTC
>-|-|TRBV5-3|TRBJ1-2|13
CARSPATGYGYTF
TGTGCCAGAAGCCCAGCGACAGGTTATGGCTACACCTTC
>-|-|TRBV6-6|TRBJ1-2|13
CASTSTGAYGYTF
TGTGCCAGCACCTCGACAGGCGCTTATGGCTACACCTTC